A selection of T cell receptor beta chains follows, all from one sample in a study of T-cell memory formation after mild COVID-19. TCRdb independently ran MiXCR on the 5' RACE reads; one entry per CDR3 protein. This sample yields about 440,000 distinct CDR3 sequences, of which around 20% are seen a single time; roughly 8.4% belongs to the top ten. Sample: PBMCs or a T cell subset sorted from them (not recorded which). These receptors were collected from an adult woman who had mild COVID-19 (a few samples of this study predate the infection). Cell type and time point are not known. Each CDR3 is given without its conserved first and last residue.

j_gene | v_gene | CDR3aa
TRBJ1-6 | TRBV5-1 | ASSLAGKGFSPLH
TRBJ2-5 | TRBV9 | ASSDSTGGTQY
TRBJ2-1 | TRBV5-1 | ASSLGQGSNNEQF
TRBJ2-5 | TRBV12-3/TRBV12-4 | ASSSMTGGETQY
TRBJ1-2 | TRBV6-5 | ASSTARQGNYGYT
TRBJ2-7 | TRBV7-9 | ASSLAPYATGYYEQY
TRBJ2-3 | TRBV5-1 | ASSLAGTGGASDTQY
TRBJ1-5 | TRBV20-1 | SARVRAGNQPQH
TRBJ2-3 | TRBV9 | ASSLLAGPDTQY
TRBJ2-3 | TRBV12-3/TRBV12-4 | ASSLLRWQGSTDTQY
TRBJ2-1 | TRBV30 | AWKTYNEQF
TRBJ1-2 | TRBV20-1 | IARKINYGYT
TRBJ2-3 | TRBV5-1 | ASSAGQYTDTQY
TRBJ2-3 | TRBV24-1 | ATSVGGAGADTQY
TRBJ2-1 | TRBV4-1 | ASSPTGASAGGYNEQF
TRBJ1-2 | TRBV20-1 | SATGGLGYT
TRBJ2-1 | TRBV20-1 | SRLAGHNEQF
TRBJ2-3 | TRBV6-2/TRBV6-3 | ASRRGLNTDTQY
TRBJ2-4 | TRBV3-1 | ASSNRGQGKNIQY
TRBJ2-1 | TRBV24-1 | ATRGSGALGEQF
TRBJ2-2 | TRBV12-3/TRBV12-4 | ASSPWDRSNTGELF
TRBJ2-3 | TRBV5-1 | ASSEQGAPTDTQY
TRBJ2-1 | TRBV5-1 | ASSTGSGGSYNEQF
TRBJ2-7 | TRBV24-1 | ATSDSRDGYEQY
TRBJ2-5 | TRBV12-3/TRBV12-4 | ASRLGSQGGGETQY
TRBJ2-7 | TRBV5-6 | ASSLAGLFSYEQY
TRBJ2-7 | TRBV7-2 | ATVGLGDTEQY
TRBJ2-7 | TRBV4-1 | ASSQDDRGLSYEQY
TRBJ1-2 | TRBV20-1 | SAPRQGSWGYT
TRBJ1-1 | TRBV4-2 | ASGPPGRSNTEAF
TRBJ1-1 | TRBV20-1 | SARGGQGANTEAF
TRBJ2-3 | TRBV7-8 | ASSSGTFRTDTQY
TRBJ1-1 | TRBV18 | ASSRLHQSGGTNTEAF
TRBJ1-5 | TRBV20-1 | SARDGPSNQPQH
TRBJ2-5 | TRBV29-1 | SVDPYGQETQY
TRBJ2-7 | TRBV2 | ATSRSTSYEQY
TRBJ1-4 | TRBV5-1 | ASSSGQGAPEKLF
TRBJ2-5 | TRBV18 | ASSPWIYNQETQY
TRBJ2-5 | TRBV7-6 | ASSLAGQLGAQY
TRBJ2-3 | TRBV9 | ASSAGDRGRGDTQY